Presented here are 16 T cell receptor beta chains from one specimen sequenced in a study of neurological immune-mediated disorders. Each CDR3 protein is one row after TCRdb ran MiXCR on the 5' RACE reads. This sample has approximately 90,000 distinct CDR3 sequences, with 3.5% to 4% found just once. The sample comprised PBMCs. These receptors were obtained from a woman aged 18-29 years with multiple sclerosis.

A note on this clonotype: This clone may be a read error of a much larger clone one base away. The chain carries TRBV25-1 and TRBJ2-7; D might be TRBD2 (7 bases). This CDR3 contains 14 residues. CDR1 is MGHDK and CDR2 is SYGVNS in the germline V gene. V was cut by 7 bases and J by 2 bases, with 15 bases left in between. CDR3 amino acids: CASNPRGGPYEQYF. DNA of the CDR3: TGTGCCAGCAACCCGAGGGGGGGACCCTACGAGCAGTACTTC.

The rearrangement uses TRBV20-1 and TRBJ1-2; 7 bases match TRBD1. This CDR3 spans 17 amino acids. Germline assignment: CDR1 DFQATT and CDR2 SNEGSKA (reference sequence). V lost 1 base and J lost 3; bases outside the gene matches: 14. CDR3 residues: CSARVTIRDRSDYGYTF. CDR3 bases: TGCAGTGCTAGAGTCACGATTCGGGACAGAAGTGACTATGGCTACACCTTC.

This clonotype was detected many times. The genes are TRBV5-1 and TRBJ2-7; no clear D gene. Trimming took 1 base from V and 6 from J, leaving 8 bases between them. The germline V gene encodes CDR1 SGHRS and CDR2 YFSETQ. The CDR3 totals 12 residues. The CDR3 DNA is TGCGCCAGCAGCTTGCAGAGGAGCGAGCAGTACTTC. It encodes CASSLQRSEQYF.

CDR3 DNA sequence: TGCAGTGCGTGTCTAGCGGAGGACTACGAGCAGTACTTC. Amino acid sequence: CSACLAEDYEQYF. This rearrangement joins TRBV20-1 to TRBJ2-7; 7 positions match TRBD2. Germline CDR1 and CDR2: DFQATT and SNEGSKA (reference sequence). The CDR3 is 13 amino acids. V was clipped by 6 bases and J by 3 bases; unmatched bases: 8.

This clonotype was counted at least ten times. V gene TRBV7-9 combines with J gene TRBJ2-5; 7 bases fit TRBD2. The CDR3 has 15 amino acids. The V segment lost 5 bases and the J segment 0 bases; nucleotides outside the gene matches: 6. Germline V gene sequence: CDR1 SEHNR, CDR2 FQNEAQ (reference sequence). CDR3 bases: TGTGCCAGCAGCACCAGACTAGCCAACCAAGAGACCCAGTACTTC. This codes for CASSTRLANQETQYF. Supplemented by reference TRBV7-9 and TRBJ2-5, the full variable domain reads DTGVSQNPRHKITKRGQNVTFRCDPISEHNRLYWYRQTLGQGPEFLTYFQNEAQLEKSRLLSDRFSAERPKGSFSTLEIQRTEQGDSAMYLCASSTRLANQETQYFGPGTRLLVL.

This clonotype occurred many times. The V call is TRBV12-3 or TRBV12-4, the J call TRBJ1-1; perhaps TRBD1 as D (5 bases). The CDR3 has 14 amino acids. Trimming left V 4 bases short and J 3 bases short, with 12 bases between. This CDR3 reads CASSSGEWDTEAFF. In DNA form, the CDR3 reads TGTGCCAGCAGTTCGGGGGAGTGGGACACTGAAGCTTTCTTT.

This clonotype came up many times. The CDR3, as DNA: TGTGCCAGCAGTGGACAGGGGGCGTACACCGGGGAGCTGTTTTTT. Residues: CASSGQGAYTGELFF. The V gene is TRBV27, the J gene TRBJ2-2; 11 bases align to TRBD1. The CDR3 totals 15 residues. The germline CDR1 and CDR2 sequences are MNHEY and SMNVEV (reference sequence). The trim removed 5 bases at V and 3 bases at J, leaving 2 bases unmatched.

This clonotype was counted many times. The chain carries TRBV10-3 and TRBJ1-1; D is unclear. The CDR3 length is 13 residues. Per the germline V gene, CDR1 is ENHRY and CDR2 is SYGVKD. V lost 6 bases to trimming and J lost 0 bases, with 8 bases between them. CDR3 bases: TGTGCCATCAGGGACGTCATGAACACTGAAGCTTTCTTT. Translation: CAIRDVMNTEAFF.

Many counts were recorded for this clonotype. The chain couples TRBV4-3 to TRBJ2-1; D is tentatively TRBD1 or TRBD2 (5 bases each). V shed 0 bases and J shed 5 bases, with 11 bases lying between them. The germline V gene encodes CDR1 LGHNA and CDR2 YSLEER. The CDR3 covers 15 residues. For the CDR3, the DNA is TGCGCCAGCAGCCAAGACGGGACGGCCGACAATGAGCAGTTCTTC. Amino acids: CASSQDGTADNEQFF.

This clonotype was found a few times. Its ends do not fully match the called genes, so a read error is possible. This chain connects TRBV6-5 to TRBJ1-5; D gene unclear. Germline values: CDR1 MNHEY, CDR2 SVGAGI. The CDR3 spans 13 residues. The CDR3 sequence is CASSYASHQHQHF. Here the CDR3 DNA reads TGTGCCAGCAGTTATGCCAGCCATCAGCACCAGCATTTT.

The V and J genes are TRBV19 and TRBJ1-5; the D is unclear. The CDR3 totals 16 residues. Trimming took 5 bases from V and 4 from J, leaving 18 bases between them. Germline V gene sequence: CDR1 LNHDA, CDR2 SQIVND (reference sequence). CDR3 residues: CASSPARQSQNQPQHF. In DNA form, the CDR3 reads TGTGCCAGTAGTCCTGCGAGACAATCGCAGAATCAGCCCCAGCATTTT. Combining the CDR3 with reference TRBV19 and TRBJ1-5 gives the whole variable domain DGGITQSPKYLFRKEGQNVTLSCEQNLNHDAMYWYRQDPGQGLRLIYYSQIVNDFQKGDIAEGYSVSREKKESFPLTVTSAQKNPTAFYLCASSPARQSQNQPQHFGDGTRLSIL.

This clonotype was observed at least ten times. The J gene is TRBJ2-3, the V gene TRBV10-3; maybe TRBD2 (6 bases). V lost 4 bases and J 3 bases, leaving 14 bases between the germline ends. Germline V gives CDR1 ENHRY, CDR2 SYGVKD. This CDR3 is 15 amino acids long. DNA of the CDR3: TGTGCCATCAGTGGCCCCGGAGGGGCGACAGATACGCAGTATTTT. This sequence encodes CAISGPGGATDTQYF.

In this sample, this clonotype turned up many times. This rearrangement joins TRBV5-1 to TRBJ1-5; a possible D gene is TRBD1 (5 bases). The germline V and J ends were trimmed by 4 bases and 3 bases, with 11 bases remaining between them. The CDR3 contains 14 residues. Germline V gene lookup returns CDR1 SGHRS and CDR2 YFSETQ. The CDR3 DNA follows: TGCGCCAGCAGCCGCGGGACGGACAATCAGCCCCAGCATTTT. The encoded protein is CASSRGTDNQPQHF.

The table lists this clonotype with a few counts. The V call is TRBV11-3, the J call TRBJ2-2, with 7 nucleotides matching TRBD2. CDR1 and CDR2 from the germline V gene are SGHNT and YENEEA. This CDR3 has 15 residues. The trim removed 5 bases at V and 4 bases at J, leaving 7 bases unmatched. In DNA form, the CDR3 reads TGTGCCAGCAGCGAGCGGGACTCCGGCACCGGGGAGCTGTTTTTT. Its translation is CASSERDSGTGELFF.

At least ten counts were recorded for this clonotype. V is TRBV6-5 and J is TRBJ1-2; 8 nucleotides align to TRBD1. The length of the CDR3 is 15 residues. Trimming removed 4 bases from V and 4 bases from J; junction bases left unmatched: 8. Looked up from germline, CDR1 is MNHEY and CDR2 is SVGAGI. CDR3 nucleotides: TGTGCCAGCAGTTCTGGACAGGGAGCACTCTATGGCTACACCTTC. Its protein product is CASSSGQGALYGYTF.

The table lists this clonotype with many counts. The chain employs TRBV5-1 and TRBJ2-4; D possibly uses TRBD1 or TRBD2 (5 bases each). This CDR3 has 17 amino acids. Deletions cut 1 base from V and 1 base from J, with 15 bases between. CDR1 and CDR2 (germline): SGHRS, YFSETQ. CDR3 in DNA: TGCGCCAGCAGCTTGTCAAGGGACCCAGGGGCCAAAAACATTCAGTACTTC. Its translation: CASSLSRDPGAKNIQYF. Looking up the rest from reference TRBV5-1 and TRBJ2-4 gives the full variable domain: KAGVTQTPRYLIKTRGQQVTLSCSPISGHRSVSWYQQTPGQGLQFLFEYFSETQRNKGNFPGRFSGRQFSNSRSEMNVSTLELGDSALYLCASSLSRDPGAKNIQYFGAGTRLSVL.